This section outlines one TCR beta chain sequence together with its context. Trimming left V 5 bases short and J 3 bases short, with 13 bases between. This CDR3 spans 15 amino acids. CDR1 and CDR2 from the germline V gene are LNHNV and YYDKDF (reference sequence). Sequencing templates came from extracted RNA that was reverse transcribed into cDNA. This table comes from immunoSEQ multiplex PCR, and its TCRdb copy is limited to in-frame clones, with some not included. The sample has over 200,000 clones; around 65% are singletons. These data are taken from a study of CD8+ T cells in alopecia areata. The treatment denotes: oral pan-JAK inhibitor, 5-10 mg twice daily.

The source is a human donor with alopecia areata. Sample: CD4+ T cells sorted from blood, taken at week 4, from a patient treated with tofacitinib. V and J are TRBV15 and TRBJ1-4; D gene uncertain. The CDR3 loop reads CATSGPLVANEKLFF. DNA for the CDR3: TGTGCCACCAGCGGCCCACTAGTGGCTAATGAAAAACTGTTTTTT.